The next 30 T cell receptor beta chains were all read from a single sample in a study of T-cell reconstitution after alpha-beta-depleted transplantation in children. Preparing the TCRbeta library involved the use of unique molecular identifiers. One entry per CDR3 protein, called by TCRdb with MiXCR from the PCR reads. The repertoire includes about 500,000 distinct CDR3 sequences, 10% to 12% of them detected once, and 12% to 15% sits in the top ten. Sequencing used PBMCs, mostly from graft donor cells, obtained 180 days after TCRalphabeta/CD19-depleted stem cell transplant. Receptors were obtained from a female patient aged 2-10 years who had a stem cell transplant for aplastic anemia, so the T cells may come from the graft donor.

This clonotype was counted a few times. The genes are TRBV24-1 and TRBJ2-1, with 9 bases lining up with TRBD1. Germline assignment: CDR1 KGHDR and CDR2 SFDVKD. The CDR3 has 16 amino acids. The junction had 9 bases not matched to a gene; V was cut back by 4 bases and J by 6 bases. The CDR3, as DNA: TGTGCCACCAGTGAGCGGGGACAGGGTTTGGGCAATGAGCAGTTCTTC. It yields the protein CATSERGQGLGNEQFF.

This clonotype was picked up many times. The chain combines TRBV5-5 with TRBJ1-2; the match to TRBD1 covers 10 bases. The V and J ends lost 4 bases and 5 bases, in that order; junction bases with no gene match: 8. The germline gives CDR1 SGHKS, CDR2 YYEKEE (reference sequence). There are 15 residues in the CDR3. The CDR3 DNA reads TGTGCCAGCAGCCAGGACAGGGGGACTTTGTATGGCTACACCTTC. Translated, it gives CASSQDRGTLYGYTF.

The V call is TRBV10-3, the J call TRBJ2-1, with TRBD1 matching 11 bases. The V gene's germline CDR1 is ENHRY and CDR2 SYGVKD. The V segment lost 6 bases and the J segment 7 bases; nucleotides outside the gene matches: 8. The CDR3 is 15 amino acids. The CDR3, as DNA: TGTGCCATCAGACCCGGGACAGGGGGGTTGAATGAGCAGTTCTTC. This codes for CAIRPGTGGLNEQFF.

The table lists this clonotype with a few counts. The gene calls are TRBV20-1 and TRBJ2-1; TRBD2 aligns across 9 bases. The CDR3 extends over 14 amino acids. Germline CDR1 is DFQATT and CDR2 is SNEGSKA (reference sequence). CDR3 amino acids: CSPLGGRVYNEQFF. In DNA, the CDR3 is TGCAGCCCCTTGGGCGGGAGGGTTTACAATGAGCAGTTCTTC.

The chain recombines TRBV11-2 with TRBJ2-1, with D possibly TRBD2 on 6 matching bases. CDR1 is SGHAT, CDR2 FQNNGV, per germline. V was clipped by 2 bases and J by 9 bases, with 17 bases between them. The CDR3 has 15 residues. The CDR3 loop reads CASSLRGTPKSEQFF. For the CDR3, the DNA is TGTGCCAGCAGCTTACGCGGGACTCCAAAGAGTGAGCAGTTCTTC.

This chain links TRBV4-3 with TRBJ2-2; maybe TRBD2 (6 bases). The CDR3 runs 16 residues. From germline, CDR1 is LGHNA and CDR2 YSLEER. Trimming took off 1 base at V and 3 bases at J, with 12 bases between the two ends. The CDR3 DNA is TGCGCCAGCAGCCAAGCAGCCGGAGGGGACACCGGGGAGCTGTTTTTT. Encoded protein: CASSQAAGGDTGELFF.

The chain carries TRBV5-1 and TRBJ2-6; D not resolved. Germline loops: CDR1 SGHRS, CDR2 YFSETQ. The CDR3 is made up of 16 amino acids. V lost 2 bases and J lost 0, with 9 bases in between. Here the CDR3 DNA reads TGCGCCAGCAGCTTCCCCGGGTACTCTGGGGCCAACGTCCTGACTTTC. This encodes CASSFPGYSGANVLTF.

This clonotype showed up many times. This chain uses TRBV5-1 with TRBJ2-1; 10 bases match TRBD2. V lost 4 bases to trimming and J lost 3 bases; unmatched junction nucleotides: 7. The CDR3 runs to 16 residues. Germline V lookup: CDR1 SGHRS, CDR2 YFSETQ. The CDR3 loop is CASSNWASGSYNEQFF. DNA for the CDR3: TGCGCCAGCAGCAACTGGGCTAGCGGGAGCTACAATGAGCAGTTCTTC.

V and J are TRBV20-1 and TRBJ2-7, with 12 bases that match TRBD2. Germline loops: CDR1 DFQATT, CDR2 SNEGSKA (reference sequence). The J segment lost 3 bases and the V segment lost 2 bases, leaving 2 bases of the junction unmatched. The CDR3 sequence is 14 residues long. For the CDR3, the DNA is TGCAGTGCTAGAACTAGCGGGAGGAACTACGAGCAGTACTTC. As protein: CSARTSGRNYEQYF.

This clonotype was found many times. V is TRBV25-1 and J is TRBJ2-5; D perhaps matches TRBD1 (5 bases). Trimming took off 6 bases at V and 4 bases at J, with 9 bases between the two ends. Per the germline V gene, CDR1 is MGHDK and CDR2 is SYGVNS. The CDR3 has 12 residues. CDR3: CASSQGGETQYF. As DNA, the CDR3 is TGTGCCAGCAGCCAGGGTGGAGAGACCCAGTACTTC.

V is TRBV7-2 and J is TRBJ2-7; 9 bases line up with TRBD2. With 5 bases clipped from V and 3 bases from J, the junction kept 11 bases outside the gene matches. This CDR3 is built from 16 residues. Per germline, CDR1 SGHTA and CDR2 FQGNSA. In DNA, the CDR3 is TGTGCCAGCAGCCTGGACCCTAGCGGGGCGAACTACGAGCAGTACGTC. Residues: CASSLDPSGANYEQYV.

In this sample, this clonotype turned up a few times. The rearrangement uses TRBV7-2 and TRBJ2-5; D possibly corresponds to TRBD2 (5 bases). This CDR3 is 14 amino acids long. In germline, CDR1 is SGHTA, CDR2 FQGNSA. The V end was cut by 5 bases, the J end by 9 bases, with 19 bases between. The DNA of the CDR3 is TGTGCCAGCAGCCCCCCCTCCTCGGGGTGGGCCCAGTACTTC. As protein: CASSPPSSGWAQYF.

This clonotype came up a few times. The chain carries TRBV20-1 and TRBJ2-3; D is possibly TRBD1 (6 bases). V was clipped by 6 bases and J by 2 bases, with 12 bases between them. There are 13 residues in the CDR3. CDR1 and CDR2 (germline): DFQATT, SNEGSKA (reference sequence). The CDR3 here is CSAPRGTTDTQYF. CDR3 coding DNA: TGCAGTGCCCCCAGGGGTACCACAGATACGCAGTATTTT.

The chain has TRBV27 and TRBJ2-7; 9 bases align to TRBD1. From germline, CDR1 is MNHEY and CDR2 SMNVEV (reference sequence). This CDR3 spans 13 amino acids. V gave up 4 bases and J gave up 4 bases; unmatched junction bases: 2. In DNA, the CDR3 is TGTGCCAGCAGTTACGGACAGGGGTACGAGCAGTACGTC. As protein: CASSYGQGYEQYV.

This clonotype was observed a handful of times. This rearrangement joins TRBV7-2 to TRBJ2-7; D is unresolved. The CDR3 is 14 residues long. The V end lost 0 bases, the J end lost 1 base, and 7 bases lay between the germline ends. Germline CDR1 SGHTA, CDR2 FQGNSA. CDR3 loop: CASSLAGISYEQYV. The CDR3 bases are TGTGCCAGCAGCTTAGCAGGGATTTCCTACGAGCAGTACGTC.

This clonotype came up a few times. V and J are TRBV7-9 and TRBJ2-1; no reliable D call. Deletions cut 2 bases from V and 10 bases from J, with 6 bases between. This CDR3 contains 11 residues. Germline assignment: CDR1 SEHNR and CDR2 FQNEAQ (reference sequence). Here the CDR3 reads CASSLIQEQFF. As DNA, the CDR3 is TGTGCCAGCAGCTTAATCCAGGAGCAGTTCTTC.

This clonotype was recorded a few times. The chain joins TRBV7-2 to TRBJ2-4, with D tentatively TRBD2 (5 bases). Germline CDR1 reads SGHTA; CDR2 reads FQGNSA. The ends were cut back, 5 bases at V and 0 bases at J, with 17 bases in the middle. The CDR3 consists of 17 residues. CDR3 residues: CASSTYSVPRAKNIQYF. CDR3 bases: TGTGCCAGCAGCACGTATAGCGTTCCCCGAGCCAAAAACATTCAGTACTTC.

The V call is TRBV7-9, the J call TRBJ1-2; D is perhaps TRBD1 (5 bases). Trimming stripped 5 bases from V and 0 bases from J, with 13 bases between. This CDR3 comprises 15 residues. CDR1 is SEHNR and CDR2 is FQNEAQ in the germline V gene (reference sequence). This CDR3 is CASSHPSTANYGYTF. DNA for the CDR3: TGTGCCAGCAGCCACCCGTCGACAGCTAACTATGGCTACACCTTC.

This chain uses TRBV29-1 with TRBJ1-1; the D is unclear. Germline V lookup: CDR1 SQVTM, CDR2 ANQGSEA. Between the trimmed V and J ends, which lost 4 bases and 1 base, there was a span of 10 bases. This CDR3 spans 13 amino acids. The CDR3 sequence: CSVVWQPNTEAFF. The CDR3 bases are TGCAGCGTTGTATGGCAGCCGAACACTGAAGCTTTCTTT.

This clonotype was picked up a small number of times. The junction departs from germline at one end; a sequencing error may be responsible. This chain joins TRBV7-2 and TRBJ2-5; 8 bases are a match to TRBD2. Germline-derived CDR1 and CDR2 are SGHTA and FQGNSA. There are 15 residues in the CDR3. The DNA for the CDR3 is TGTGCCAGCAACTTAGCGGGACGGGTCCAAGAGACCCAGTACTTC. Its translation: CASNLAGRVQETQYF. The full variable domain, in which reference TRBV7-2 and TRBJ2-5 provide the parts outside the CDR3, is GAGVSQSPSNKVTEKGKDVELRCDPISGHTALYWYRQSLGQGLEFLIYFQGNSAPDKSGLPSDRFSAERTGGSVSTLTIQRTQQEDSAVYLCASNLAGRVQETQYFGPGTRLLVL.

The chain recombines TRBV7-2 with TRBJ2-5, with 12 bases matching TRBD2. V was pared by 1 base and J by 6 bases, with 9 bases of the junction left unmatched. The CDR3 runs to 17 residues. Germline V gene sequence: CDR1 SGHTA, CDR2 FQGNSA. In DNA, the CDR3 is TGTGCCAGCAGCTTAGTGCCACTAGCGGGAGGTGGGCAGACCCAGTACTTC. This translates into CASSLVPLAGGGQTQYF.

In its sample, this clonotype was seen a few times. V gene TRBV3-1 combines with J gene TRBJ2-2; 8 bases map to TRBD1. Germline V CDR1 and CDR2: LGHDT, YNNKEL (reference sequence). The CDR3 spans 14 residues. Trimming at V came to 2 bases and at J to 5 bases, leaving 1 base not matched to a gene. The CDR3 loop reads CASSQRQGTGELFF. In nucleotides, the CDR3 is TGTGCCAGCAGCCAAAGACAGGGGACCGGGGAGCTGTTTTTT.

This chain uses TRBV28 with TRBJ2-7, with TRBD2 as a possible D gene (5 bases). CDR3 length: 19 amino acids. Germline values: CDR1 MDHEN, CDR2 SYDVKM. Trimming pared 6 bases from V and 0 bases from J, leaving 27 bases between. DNA of the CDR3: TGTGCCAGCAGCACCCCCTGGCTGGGAGAAAGGCAACTCTCCTACGAGCAGTACTTC. Translated, it gives CASSTPWLGERQLSYEQYF. Drawing the rest from reference TRBV28 and TRBJ2-7, the complete variable domain is DVKVTQSSRYLVKRTGEKVFLECVQDMDHENMFWYRQDPGLGLRLIYFSYDVKMKEKGDIPEGYSVSREKKERFSLILESASTNQTSMYLCASSTPWLGERQLSYEQYFGPGTRLTVT.

This clonotype was detected ten times or more. In DNA, the CDR3 is TGTGCTAGTACACGAAACAGGGGGATAACTACAGATACGCAGTATTTT. Translated: CASTRNRGITTDTQYF. The chain uses TRBV12-5 and TRBJ2-3; 8 bases agree with TRBD1. CDR1 is LGHNT and CDR2 is FRNRAP in the germline V gene. Germline trimming cut 8 bases from V and 3 bases from J; bases unmatched to any gene: 13. The CDR3 covers 16 residues. Combining the CDR3 with reference TRBV12-5 and TRBJ2-3 gives the whole variable domain DARVTQTPRHKVTEMGQEVTMRCQPILGHNTVFWYRQTMMQGLELLAYFRNRAPLDDSGMPKDRFSAEMPDATLATLKIQPSEPRDSAVYFCASTRNRGITTDTQYFGPGTRLTVL.

This clonotype was observed a few times. The gene calls are TRBV2 and TRBJ2-5; D unclear. V dropped 4 bases and J dropped 5 bases, with 11 bases sitting between them. This CDR3 comprises 13 residues. Per the germline V gene, CDR1 is SNHLY and CDR2 is FYNNEI. CDR3 sequence reads: CASSVTGWETQYF. The CDR3 DNA follows: TGTGCCAGCAGTGTAACGGGTTGGGAGACCCAGTACTTC. Filled out from reference TRBV2 and TRBJ2-5, the complete variable domain reads EPEVTQTPSHQVTQMGQEVILRCVPISNHLYFYWYRQILGQKVEFLVSFYNNEISEKSEIFDDQFSVERPDGSNFTLKIRSTKLEDSAMYFCASSVTGWETQYFGPGTRLLVL.

Ten or more counts support this clonotype. The chain carries TRBV5-6 and TRBJ2-2; 8 bases align to TRBD1. The CDR3 extends over 16 amino acids. From germline, CDR1 is SGHDT and CDR2 YYEEEE. J gave up 3 bases and V 0 bases, and 4 bases lay outside the gene matches. Here the CDR3 reads CASSLAADRDTGELFF. CDR3 bases: TGTGCCAGCAGCTTGGCAGCGGACAGGGACACCGGGGAGCTGTTTTTT. Supplemented by reference TRBV5-6 and TRBJ2-2, the full variable domain reads DAGVTQSPTHLIKTRGQQVTLRCSPKSGHDTVSWYQQALGQGPQFIFQYYEEEERQRGNFPDRFSGHQFPNYSSELNVNALLLGDSALYLCASSLAADRDTGELFFGEGSRLTVL.

This clonotype has ten or more counts. The V and J genes are TRBV29-1 and TRBJ2-4; D remains unclear. Looked up from germline, CDR1 is SQVTM and CDR2 is ANQGSEA. Trimming pared 4 bases from V and 0 bases from J, leaving 4 bases between. CDR3 length equals 12 residues. The CDR3 region is CSVGLAKNIQYF. The DNA of the CDR3 is TGCAGCGTTGGTCTAGCCAAAAACATTCAGTACTTC.

This clonotype has at least ten counts. The genes are TRBV5-1 and TRBJ2-4; no clear D gene. The CDR3 is 13 amino acids. Germline V gene sequence: CDR1 SGHRS, CDR2 YFSETQ. V shed 4 bases and J shed 6 bases, with 11 bases lying between them. CDR3 region: CASSHLSLNIQYF. The CDR3 DNA reads as TGCGCCAGCAGCCACCTATCCCTAAACATTCAGTACTTC.

This chain joins TRBV2 and TRBJ1-1; possible D gene TRBD1, 5 bases. The CDR3 is made up of 18 amino acids. CDR1 and CDR2 from the germline V gene are SNHLY and FYNNEI. Trimming stripped 6 bases from V and 3 bases from J, with 26 bases between. The CDR3 protein is CASSTQGAGYSRDTEAFF. For the CDR3, the DNA is TGTGCCAGCAGCACCCAAGGGGCAGGTTACTCTCGAGACACTGAAGCTTTCTTT.

This clonotype was seen many times. The chain is built from TRBV4-1 and TRBJ1-1, with TRBD1 matching over 10 bases. V trimming: 2 bases; J trimming: 0 bases; junction bases outside the gene matches: 3. The CDR3 spans 16 residues. Germline values: CDR1 MGHRA, CDR2 YSYEKL. CDR3 DNA sequence: TGCGCCAGCAGCCAATCGACAGGGGGCATGAACACTGAAGCTTTCTTT. It codes for CASSQSTGGMNTEAFF.